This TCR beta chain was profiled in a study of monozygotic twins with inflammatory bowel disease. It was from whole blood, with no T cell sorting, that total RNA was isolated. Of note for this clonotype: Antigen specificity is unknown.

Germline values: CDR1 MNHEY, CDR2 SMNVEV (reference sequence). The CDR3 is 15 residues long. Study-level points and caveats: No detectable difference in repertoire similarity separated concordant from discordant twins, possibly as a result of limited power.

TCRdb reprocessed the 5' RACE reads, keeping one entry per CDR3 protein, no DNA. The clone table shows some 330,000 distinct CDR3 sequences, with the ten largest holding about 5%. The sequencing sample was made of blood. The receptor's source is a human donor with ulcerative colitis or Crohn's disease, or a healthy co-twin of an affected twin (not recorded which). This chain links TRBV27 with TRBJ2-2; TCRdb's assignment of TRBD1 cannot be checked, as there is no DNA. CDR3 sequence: CASSLLQGNTGELFF.